The rows below give T cell receptor beta chains drawn from one sample of a study of CD8 T cells in ankylosing spondylitis. TCRdb reanalysed the 5' RACE reads using MiXCR and keeps one entry per CDR3 protein. The data hold a few hundred thousand distinct CDR3 sequences, with about 11% observed a single time. The sequenced sample was blood, either unsorted or a sorted T cell fraction (not recorded which). The receptors originated from a male donor with ankylosing spondylitis or in good health (not recorded which). The CDR3 runs from the conserved cysteine through the conserved F or W. Each record gives: CDR3 DNA, CDR3 protein, D gene, J gene, V gene, CDR3 length, clone size. A D gene is named only where the DNA matches it firmly. Clone sizes are given selectively: once, few, many, or a class where the clone is expanded.

TGTGCCAGCAGCTTAGCTACGGGACCCCGTTATACGCAGTATTTT CASSLATGPRYTQYF . TRBJ2-3 TRBV7-6 15 many
TGCGCCAGCAGCTTAATTTCCACCGTCGGTACAGGGAGCTCTGGAAACACCATATATTTT CASSLISTVGTGSSGNTIYF . TRBJ1-3 TRBV5-1 20 many
TGTGCCACCAGCGCTTCCGGGACAGGGGGCTATGGCTACACCTTC CATSASGTGGYGYTF TRBD1 TRBJ1-2 TRBV24-1 15 many
TGTGTCAGCAGTGAAAGAGAGACAGATACGCAGTATTTT CVSSERETDTQYF . TRBJ2-3 TRBV25-1 13 once
TGTGCCAGCAGCTTTCCGGACAACGTCCACGAGCAGTACTTC CASSFPDNVHEQYF . TRBJ2-7 TRBV11-2 14 few
TGTGCCAGCAGGAGGGGGGACGGGTTTTACGAAGCTTTCTTT CASRRGDGFYEAFF . TRBJ1-1 TRBV28 14 .
TGTGCCAGCAGCTTGGGTGGGGCCGTCTCCTACGAGCAGTACTTC CASSLGGAVSYEQYF . TRBJ2-7 TRBV5-5 15 .
TGTGCCAGCAGCTTAACAGCTTCGGAGACCCAGTACTTC CASSLTASETQYF . TRBJ2-5 TRBV7-9 13 .
TGCAGTGCTAGTTACGAGAGCACCTACGAGCAGTACTTC CSASYESTYEQYF . TRBJ2-7 TRBV20-1 13 .
TGTGCCAGCAGAGAAGGGGGCGGGGCGGTCTACGAGCAGTACTTC CASREGGGAVYEQYF . TRBJ2-7 TRBV7-2 15 .
TGTGCCAGCAGCCGGGACGAGTACGAGCAGTACTTC CASSRDEYEQYF . TRBJ2-7 TRBV12-3/TRBV12-4 12 few
TGTGCCAGCAGCCAAGATCGTTGGGCGGGGTGGTACCAAGAGACCCAGTACTTC CASSQDRWAGWYQETQYF . TRBJ2-5 TRBV3-1 18 .
TGTGCCAGCAGGGAGGCAGGGAGCTCCTACAATGAGCAGTTCTTC CASREAGSSYNEQFF . TRBJ2-1 TRBV2 15 many
TGCGCCAGCAGCTTGATGGGTCCTCAAAATACGCAGTATTTT CASSLMGPQNTQYF . TRBJ2-3 TRBV5-1 14 .
TGCGCCAGCAGCTTGATCGGGGGCCGGCTCTACATGCGCACCTTC CASSLIGGRLYMRTF . TRBJ1-2 TRBV5-1 15 many
TGTGCCACCAGCAGAGATCCAGCCAGGCAATATGGCTACACCTTC CATSRDPARQYGYTF . TRBJ1-2 TRBV15 15 many
TGTGCCAGCAGCCCAAACGGGGGCAGGGGGCAGCCCCAGCATTTT CASSPNGGRGQPQHF TRBD1 TRBJ1-5 TRBV12-3/TRBV12-4 15 many
TGTGCCACCAGCAGAGGAGAGCTGAACACCGGGGAGCTGTTTTTT CATSRGELNTGELFF . TRBJ2-2 TRBV15 15 many
TGCGCCAGCAGCTTGGCCGGGGACAAGCGGAGAACCTTC CASSLAGDKRRTF . TRBJ1-2 TRBV5-1 13 many
TGTGCCAGCAGTTACGGCGACTGGGGCGCGAGGGAGCAGTACTTC CASSYGDWGAREQYF . TRBJ2-7 TRBV6-5 15 many
TGCAGCGTTGAACTTCGGTACAATGAGCAGTTCTTC CSVELRYNEQFF . TRBJ2-1 TRBV29-1 12 few
TGCGCCAGCAGTCCCGGCATAACTAACTATGGCTACACCTTC CASSPGITNYGYTF . TRBJ1-2 TRBV5-1 14 many
TGTGCCAGCAGCTTAATCTACACCAAAATGAACAATGAGCAGTTCTTC CASSLIYTKMNNEQFF . TRBJ2-1 TRBV7-3 16 many
TGTGCCAGCAGGGGGGGGTCTTTGGAAAATTCACCCCTCCACTTT CASRGGSLENSPLHF . TRBJ1-6 TRBV21-1 15 .
TGTGCCAGCTCACCCGGCCCGGCGGGGGTCCCTCAGCCCCAGCATTTT CASSPGPAGVPQPQHF . TRBJ1-5 TRBV18 16 few
TGTGCCAGCAGCGGGGGTTATGGACAGGGCTTTGACACCGGGGAGCTGTTTTTT CASSGGYGQGFDTGELFF TRBD1 TRBJ2-2 TRBV5-6 18 many
TGCAGTGCTTCTGAGACTAGCGGGAGCGGCATTAGCGACGAGCAGTACTTC CSASETSGSGISDEQYF TRBD2 TRBJ2-7 TRBV20-1 17 many
TGTGCCAGCAGTTTATCGATCCCTAACAGGGGGCGGGATGGCTACACCTTC CASSLSIPNRGRDGYTF TRBD1 TRBJ1-2 TRBV28 17 many
TGTGCCAGCAGCTTGTCTGGACAGATCTTCACCGGGGAGCTGTTTTTT CASSLSGQIFTGELFF . TRBJ2-2 TRBV5-6 16 many
TGTGCCAGCAGCTTAGAGACAGGGGAGACCCAGTACTTC CASSLETGETQYF TRBD1 TRBJ2-5 TRBV7-9 13 few
TGCAGTGCGAGAAACACAGGGAGAATAACTGAAGCTTTCTTT CSARNTGRITEAFF . TRBJ1-1 TRBV20-1 14 .
TGCGCCAGCAGCTTTGCCCAGGGCCTGAACACTGAAGCTTTCTTT CASSFAQGLNTEAFF . TRBJ1-1 TRBV5-1 15 many
TGCAGTGCTAAGACAGTTAGCTCTGGGGCCAACGTCCTGACTTTC CSAKTVSSGANVLTF . TRBJ2-6 TRBV20-1 15 many
TGTGCCAGCAGCCCCAGAGTTTACCAAGAGACCCAGTACTTC CASSPRVYQETQYF . TRBJ2-5 TRBV7-9 14 .
TGCGCCAGCCGCCCGAGCGTACAACAAGAGACCCAGTACTTC CASRPSVQQETQYF . TRBJ2-5 TRBV5-1 14 many
TGCAGTGCTAGCGGGCCCCGGGACTTTTACTTC CSASGPRDFYF . TRBJ2-7 TRBV20-1 11 .
TGCGCCAGCAGCTCCTTTAGCTACTACGAGCAGTACTTC CASSSFSYYEQYF . TRBJ2-7 TRBV5-1 13 many
TGCAGCGTCCCATTCAGGGGCACCGGGGAGCTGTTTTTT CSVPFRGTGELFF . TRBJ2-2 TRBV29-1 13 many
TGTGCCACCGACGGGCCGGGACTAGCGGACTACAATGAGCAGTTCTTC CATDGPGLADYNEQFF TRBD2 TRBJ2-1 TRBV12-3/TRBV12-4 16 many
TGTGCCAGCAGCTTGGCGGGGGGCATCCAAGAGACCCAGTACTTC CASSLAGGIQETQYF . TRBJ2-5 TRBV5-5 15 many
TGTGCCAGCTCACCCAGGGGGTCTGGAAACACCATATATTTT CASSPRGSGNTIYF TRBD1 TRBJ1-3 TRBV18 14 few
TGTGCCAGCAGCTCCCGGGCCCTGGGAGAGATCCAGTACTTC CASSSRALGEIQYF . TRBJ2-5 TRBV11-2 14 .
TGTGCCACCTCGACAGGGCCCGAAGCTTTCTTT CATSTGPEAFF TRBD1 TRBJ1-1 TRBV25-1 11 few
TGTGCCAGCAGCTTGGGACAGCGATACAATGAGCAGTTCTTC CASSLGQRYNEQFF TRBD1 TRBJ2-1 TRBV7-2 14 many
TGTGCCACCCGGGGCCCCAATGAGCAGTTCTTC CATRGPNEQFF . TRBJ2-1 TRBV24-1 11 many
TGTGCCAGCAGTTTAGATCCCAATGAGCAGTTCTTC CASSLDPNEQFF . TRBJ2-1 TRBV12-3/TRBV12-4 12 many
TGTGCCAGCAGTTTTGACCGAACGGGTTCACCCCTCCACTTT CASSFDRTGSPLHF . TRBJ1-6 TRBV12-3/TRBV12-4 14 many
TGTGCCAGCAGCTTCCTCCCCGGGGAGCTGTTTTTT CASSFLPGELFF . TRBJ2-2 TRBV5-6 12 many
TGTGCCAGCAGTTATGTGTGGGCGGGAGAAGTAGCTTTCTTT CASSYVWAGEVAFF . TRBJ1-1 TRBV12-3/TRBV12-4 14 many
TGCAGCGTTGAAGAACCAAGCGACTATGGCTACACCTTC CSVEEPSDYGYTF . TRBJ1-2 TRBV29-1 13 many
TGCGCCAGCAGCCCGCACCCTTTCGTTTACAATGAGCAGTTCTTC CASSPHPFVYNEQFF . TRBJ2-1 TRBV4-1 15 .
TGTGCCAGCACCCCACAGGGGGCGAATCCTGTTACTGAAGCTTTCTTT CASTPQGANPVTEAFF TRBD1 TRBJ1-1 TRBV12-3/TRBV12-4 16 many
TGTGCCAGCTCACCCATGGACAGGGGTTCCCCAGATACGCAGTATTTT CASSPMDRGSPDTQYF TRBD1 TRBJ2-3 TRBV18 16 .
TGCGCCAGCAGCTTGTTAAGGGAGGGGTACGAGCAGTACTTC CASSLLREGYEQYF TRBD2 TRBJ2-7 TRBV5-1 14 many
TGCAGCGTTGATTCCGGTTTTTGGAATGAGCAGTTCTTC CSVDSGFWNEQFF . TRBJ2-1 TRBV29-1 13 few
TGCGCCAGCAGCGCAGGGACAGCGAACACTGAAGCTTTCTTT CASSAGTANTEAFF TRBD1 TRBJ1-1 TRBV5-1 14 many
TGTGCCAGCAGCTTTCTGACTAGCTCCCCAGATACGCAGTATTTT CASSFLTSSPDTQYF TRBD2 TRBJ2-3 TRBV5-6 15 many
TGTGCCACCAGCGACCCAACTAATGAAAAACTGTTTTTT CATSDPTNEKLFF . TRBJ1-4 TRBV15 13 many
TGTGCCAGCAGCTTAGCCGGGTATACGCAGTATTTT CASSLAGYTQYF . TRBJ2-3 TRBV11-2 12 many
TGTGCCAGCAGTTCAGGGAGCCCAGATACGCAGTATTTT CASSSGSPDTQYF . TRBJ2-3 TRBV28 13 many